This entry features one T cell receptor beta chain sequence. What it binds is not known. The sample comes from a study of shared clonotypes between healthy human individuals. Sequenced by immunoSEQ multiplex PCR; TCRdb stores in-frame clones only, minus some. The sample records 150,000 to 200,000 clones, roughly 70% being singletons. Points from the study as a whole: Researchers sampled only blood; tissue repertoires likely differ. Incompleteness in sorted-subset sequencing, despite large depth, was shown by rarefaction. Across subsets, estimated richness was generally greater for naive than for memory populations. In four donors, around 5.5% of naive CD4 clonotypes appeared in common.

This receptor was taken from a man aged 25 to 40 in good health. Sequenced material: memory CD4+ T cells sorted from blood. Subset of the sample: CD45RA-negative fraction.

The CDR3 loop is CASSIRGLYNEQFF. The CDR3 bases are TGTGCCAGTAGTATTCGAGGCCTTTACAATGAGCAGTTCTTC. The V gene is TRBV19, the J gene TRBJ2-1; unclear D gene. Germline loops: CDR1 LNHDA, CDR2 SQIVND (reference sequence). This CDR3 comprises 14 residues. V was cut by 3 bases and J by 4 bases, with 10 bases left in between.